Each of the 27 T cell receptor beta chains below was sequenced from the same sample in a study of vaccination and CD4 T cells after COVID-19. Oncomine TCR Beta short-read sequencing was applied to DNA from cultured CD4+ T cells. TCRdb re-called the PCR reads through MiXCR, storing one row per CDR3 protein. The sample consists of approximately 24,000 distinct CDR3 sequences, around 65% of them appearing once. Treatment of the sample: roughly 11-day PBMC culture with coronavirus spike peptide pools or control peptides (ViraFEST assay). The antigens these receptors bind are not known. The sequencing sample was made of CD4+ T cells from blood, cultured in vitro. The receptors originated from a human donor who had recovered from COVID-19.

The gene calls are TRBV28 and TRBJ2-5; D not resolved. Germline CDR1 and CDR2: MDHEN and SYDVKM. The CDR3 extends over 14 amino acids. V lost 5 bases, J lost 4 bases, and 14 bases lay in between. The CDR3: CASSTGLQRETQYF. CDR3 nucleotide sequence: TGTGCCAGCAGTACCGGCCTTCAACGAGAGACCCAGTACTTC.

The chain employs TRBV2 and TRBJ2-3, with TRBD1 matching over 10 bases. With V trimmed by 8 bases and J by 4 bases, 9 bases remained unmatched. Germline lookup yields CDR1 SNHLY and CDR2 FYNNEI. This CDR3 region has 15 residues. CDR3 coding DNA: TGTGCCAGCCTCCGGGACAGGGGATCCCCAGATACGCAGTATTTT. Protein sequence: CASLRDRGSPDTQYF. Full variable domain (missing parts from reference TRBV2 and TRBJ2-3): EPEVTQTPSHQVTQMGQEVILRCVPISNHLYFYWYRQILGQKVEFLVSFYNNEISEKSEIFDDQFSVERPDGSNFTLKIRSTKLEDSAMYFCASLRDRGSPDTQYFGPGTRLTVL.

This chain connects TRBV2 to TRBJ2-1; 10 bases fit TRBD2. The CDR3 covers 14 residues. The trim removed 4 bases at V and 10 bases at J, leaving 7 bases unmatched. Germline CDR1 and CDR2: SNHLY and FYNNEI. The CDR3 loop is CASSASGRAGEQFF. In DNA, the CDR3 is TGTGCCAGCAGTGCAAGCGGGAGGGCCGGGGAGCAGTTCTTC.

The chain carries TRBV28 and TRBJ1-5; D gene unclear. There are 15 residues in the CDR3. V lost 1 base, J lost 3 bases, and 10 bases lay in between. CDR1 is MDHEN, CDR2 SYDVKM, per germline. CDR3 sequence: CASSLSWQNNQPQHF. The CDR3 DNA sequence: TGTGCCAGCAGTTTATCGTGGCAGAACAATCAGCCCCAGCATTTT.

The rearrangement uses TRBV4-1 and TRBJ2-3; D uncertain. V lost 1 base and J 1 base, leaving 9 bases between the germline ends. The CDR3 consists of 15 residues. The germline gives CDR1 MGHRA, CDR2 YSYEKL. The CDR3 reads CASSQGAYRTDTQYF. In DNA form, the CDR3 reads TGCGCCAGCAGCCAAGGTGCCTACCGCACAGATACGCAGTATTTT.

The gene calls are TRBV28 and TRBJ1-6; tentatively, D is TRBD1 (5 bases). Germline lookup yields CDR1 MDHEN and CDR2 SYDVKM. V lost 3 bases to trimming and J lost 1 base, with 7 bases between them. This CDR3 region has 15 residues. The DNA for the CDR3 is TGTGCCAGCAGTTTTGGGGGATCCTATAATTCACCCCTCCACTTT. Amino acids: CASSFGGSYNSPLHF.

The CDR3, as DNA: TGTGCCAGCAGTGCCCGGGACAGCAATCAGCCCCAGCATTTT. It is translated as CASSARDSNQPQHF. The V gene is TRBV27, the J gene TRBJ1-5, with a tentative D call TRBD1 (5 bases). Trimming stripped 5 bases from V and 1 base from J, with 9 bases between. CDR1 is MNHEY and CDR2 is SMNVEV in the germline V gene (reference sequence). The CDR3 runs to 14 residues.

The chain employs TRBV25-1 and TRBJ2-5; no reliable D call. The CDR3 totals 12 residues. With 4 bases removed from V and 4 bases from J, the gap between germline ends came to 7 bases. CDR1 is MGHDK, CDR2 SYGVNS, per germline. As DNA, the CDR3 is TGTGCCAGCAGTGGATTCCGAGAGACCCAGTACTTC. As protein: CASSGFRETQYF.

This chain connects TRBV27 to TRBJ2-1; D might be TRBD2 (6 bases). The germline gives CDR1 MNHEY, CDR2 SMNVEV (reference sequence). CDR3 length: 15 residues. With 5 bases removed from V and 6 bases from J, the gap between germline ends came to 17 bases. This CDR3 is CASSPRVTGANEQFF. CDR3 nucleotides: TGTGCCAGCAGTCCCCGGGTAACGGGAGCCAATGAGCAGTTCTTC.

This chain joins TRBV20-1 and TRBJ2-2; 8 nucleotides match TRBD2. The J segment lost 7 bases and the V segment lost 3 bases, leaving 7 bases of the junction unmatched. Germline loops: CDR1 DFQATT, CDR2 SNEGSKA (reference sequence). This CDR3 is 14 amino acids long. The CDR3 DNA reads TGCAGTGCTAGCGGGAGGGCCTACGTCGGGGAGCTGTTTTTT. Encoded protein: CSASGRAYVGELFF.

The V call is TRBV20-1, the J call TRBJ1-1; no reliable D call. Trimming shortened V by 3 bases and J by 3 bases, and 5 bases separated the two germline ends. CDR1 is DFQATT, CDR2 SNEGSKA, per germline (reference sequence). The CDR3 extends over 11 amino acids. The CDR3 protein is CSASKDTEAFF. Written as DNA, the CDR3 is TGCAGTGCTAGTAAGGACACTGAAGCTTTCTTT.

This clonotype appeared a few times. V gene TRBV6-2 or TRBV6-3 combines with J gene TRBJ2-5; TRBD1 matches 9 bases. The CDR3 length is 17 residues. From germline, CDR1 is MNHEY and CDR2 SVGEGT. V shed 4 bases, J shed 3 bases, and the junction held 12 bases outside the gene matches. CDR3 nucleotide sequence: TGTGCCAGCAGTTCTCTCTCCTCGGGACAGGGCAAAGAGACCCAGTACTTC. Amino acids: CASSSLSSGQGKETQYF.

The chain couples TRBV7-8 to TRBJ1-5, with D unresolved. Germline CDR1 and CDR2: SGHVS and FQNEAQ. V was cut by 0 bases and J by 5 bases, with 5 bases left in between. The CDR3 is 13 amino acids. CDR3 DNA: TGTGCCAGCAGCTTAGCCCGGGATCAGCCCCAGCATTTT. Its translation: CASSLARDQPQHF. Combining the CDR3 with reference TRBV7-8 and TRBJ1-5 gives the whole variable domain GAGVSQSPRYKVAKRGQDVALRCDPISGHVSLFWYQQALGQGPEFLTYFQNEAQLDKSGLPSDRFFAERPEGSVSTLKIQRTQQEDSAVYLCASSLARDQPQHFGDGTRLSIL.

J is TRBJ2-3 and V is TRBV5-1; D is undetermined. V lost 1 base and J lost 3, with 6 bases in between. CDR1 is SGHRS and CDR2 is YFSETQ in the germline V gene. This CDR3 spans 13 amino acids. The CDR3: CASSLRETDTQYF. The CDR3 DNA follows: TGCGCCAGCAGCTTGCGAGAAACAGATACGCAGTATTTT.

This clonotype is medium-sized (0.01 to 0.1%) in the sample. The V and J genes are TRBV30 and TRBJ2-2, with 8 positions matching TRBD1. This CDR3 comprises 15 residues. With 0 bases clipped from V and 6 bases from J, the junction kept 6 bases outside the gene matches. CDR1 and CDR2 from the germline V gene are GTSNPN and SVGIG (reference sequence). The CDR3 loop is CAWSVRTGRPGELFF. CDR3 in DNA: TGTGCCTGGAGTGTGCGGACAGGGCGGCCCGGGGAGCTGTTTTTT.

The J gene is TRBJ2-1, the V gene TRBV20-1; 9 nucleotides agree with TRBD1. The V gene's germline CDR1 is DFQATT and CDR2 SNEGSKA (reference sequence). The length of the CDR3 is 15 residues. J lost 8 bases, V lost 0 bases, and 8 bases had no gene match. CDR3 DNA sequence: TGCAGTGCTAGAGATTTCGGGACAGGGCTCTATGAGCAGTTCTTC. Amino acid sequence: CSARDFGTGLYEQFF.

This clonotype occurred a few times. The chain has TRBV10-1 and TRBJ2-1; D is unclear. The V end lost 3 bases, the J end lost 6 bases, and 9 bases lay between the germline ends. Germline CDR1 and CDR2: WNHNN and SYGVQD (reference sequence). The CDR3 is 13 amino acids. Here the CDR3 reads CASSDPQSNEQFF. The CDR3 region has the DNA TGCGCCAGCAGTGATCCCCAATCCAATGAGCAGTTCTTC.

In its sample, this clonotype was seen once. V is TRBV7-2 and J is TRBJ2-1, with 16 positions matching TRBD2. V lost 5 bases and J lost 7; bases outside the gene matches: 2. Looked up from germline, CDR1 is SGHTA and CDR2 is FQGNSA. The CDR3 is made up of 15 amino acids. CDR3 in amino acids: CASSPGLAGGNEQFF. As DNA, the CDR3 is TGTGCCAGCAGCCCGGGACTAGCGGGAGGGAATGAGCAGTTCTTC. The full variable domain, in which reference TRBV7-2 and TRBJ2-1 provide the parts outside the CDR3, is GAGVSQSPSNKVTEKGKDVELRCDPISGHTALYWYRQSLGQGLEFLIYFQGNSAPDKSGLPSDRFSAERTGGSVSTLTIQRTQQEDSAVYLCASSPGLAGGNEQFFGPGTRLTVL.

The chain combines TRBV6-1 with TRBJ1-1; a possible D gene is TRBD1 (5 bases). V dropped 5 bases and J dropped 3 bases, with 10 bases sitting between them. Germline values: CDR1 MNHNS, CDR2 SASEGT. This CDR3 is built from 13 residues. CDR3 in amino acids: CASSPQGHTEAFF. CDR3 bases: TGTGCCAGCAGTCCCCAGGGACACACTGAAGCTTTCTTT.

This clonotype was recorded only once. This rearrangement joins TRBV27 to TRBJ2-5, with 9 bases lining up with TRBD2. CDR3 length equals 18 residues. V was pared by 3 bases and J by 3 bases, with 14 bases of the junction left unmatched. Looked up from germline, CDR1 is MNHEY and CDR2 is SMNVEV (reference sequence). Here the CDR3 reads CASSLTRERRGREETQYF. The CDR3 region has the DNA TGTGCCAGCAGTTTGACGCGGGAACGGCGCGGGAGGGAAGAGACCCAGTACTTC.

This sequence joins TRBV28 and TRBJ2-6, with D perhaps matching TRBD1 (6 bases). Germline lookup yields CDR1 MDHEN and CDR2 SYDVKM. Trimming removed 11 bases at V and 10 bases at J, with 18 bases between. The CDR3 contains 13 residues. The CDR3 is CAGRIGGRNVLTF. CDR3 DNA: TGTGCCGGCCGCATAGGGGGTAGAAACGTCCTGACTTTC.

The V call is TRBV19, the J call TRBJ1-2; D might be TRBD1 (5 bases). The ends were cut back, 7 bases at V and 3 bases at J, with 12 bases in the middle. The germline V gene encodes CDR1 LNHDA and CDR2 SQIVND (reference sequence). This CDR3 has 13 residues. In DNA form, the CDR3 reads TGTGCCAGTACCCTTGGGACCTACTATGGCTACACCTTC. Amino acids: CASTLGTYYGYTF.

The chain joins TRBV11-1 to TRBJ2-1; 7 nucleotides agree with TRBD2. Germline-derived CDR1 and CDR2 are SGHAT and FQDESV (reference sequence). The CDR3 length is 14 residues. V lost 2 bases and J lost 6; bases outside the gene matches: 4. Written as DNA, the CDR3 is TGTGCCAGCAGCTTACTGACTAGCCTCAATGAGCAGTTCTTC. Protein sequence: CASSLLTSLNEQFF.

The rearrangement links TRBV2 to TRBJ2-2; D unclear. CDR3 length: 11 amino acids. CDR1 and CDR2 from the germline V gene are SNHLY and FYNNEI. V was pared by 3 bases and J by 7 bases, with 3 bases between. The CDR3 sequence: CASSEYGELFF. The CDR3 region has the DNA TGTGCCAGCAGTGAGTACGGGGAGCTGTTTTTT.

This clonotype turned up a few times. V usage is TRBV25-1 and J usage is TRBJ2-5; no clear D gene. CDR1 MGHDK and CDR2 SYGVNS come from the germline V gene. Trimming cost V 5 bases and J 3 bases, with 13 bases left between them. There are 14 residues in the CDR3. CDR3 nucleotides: TGTGCCAGCAGTCTCTCCAACCTCAAAGAGACCCAGTACTTC. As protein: CASSLSNLKETQYF. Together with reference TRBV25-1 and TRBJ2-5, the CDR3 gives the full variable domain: EADIYQTPRYLVIGTGKKITLECSQTMGHDKMYWYQQDPGMELHLIHYSYGVNSTEKGDLSSESTVSRIRTEHFPLTLESARPSHTSQYLCASSLSNLKETQYFGPGTRLLVL.

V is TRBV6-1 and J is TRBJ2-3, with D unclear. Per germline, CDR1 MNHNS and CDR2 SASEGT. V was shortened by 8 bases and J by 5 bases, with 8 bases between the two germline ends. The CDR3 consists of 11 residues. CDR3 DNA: TGTGCCAGCGCCCGCGGAGATACGCAGTATTTT. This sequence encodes CASARGDTQYF.

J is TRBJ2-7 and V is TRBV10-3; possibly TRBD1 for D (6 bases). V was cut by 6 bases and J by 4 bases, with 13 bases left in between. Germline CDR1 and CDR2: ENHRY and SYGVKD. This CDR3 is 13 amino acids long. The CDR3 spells CAIRDQQGYEQYF. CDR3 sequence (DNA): TGTGCCATCAGAGACCAGCAGGGGTACGAGCAGTACTTC.